What follows is one T cell receptor (beta chain) and its context. Antigen specificity is unknown. In the original workflow: Filtering of immunoSEQ junctional sequences could not match full-length read filtering. The method was immunoSEQ multiplex PCR; TCRdb's version includes in-frame clones alone and lacks a portion of them. The V and J calls and clone size come from that table; D and trimming were worked out from the DNA. The data show fewer than 1.4 million clones, 75% to 85% seen once. This sample stems from a study of shared clonotypes between healthy human individuals. Whole-study findings and limits: Naive subsets tended to show greater estimated richness than memory subsets.

The germline gives CDR1 MDHEN, CDR2 SYDVKM. V was clipped by 3 bases and J by 5 bases; unmatched bases: 5. The CDR3 contains 15 residues. The clonotype originates from a man between 18 and 29 years old in good health. Some clones in this sample may be carry-over from other donors' samples. The V gene is TRBV28, the J gene TRBJ2-1; 9 nucleotides line up with TRBD1. Sequenced sample: memory CD4+ T cells from PBMCs. Specified subset: CD45RA-negative fraction. The CDR3 sequence is CASSLTDRGHNEQFF. The CDR3, as DNA: TGTGCCAGCAGTTTGACGGACAGGGGACACAATGAGCAGTTCTTC.